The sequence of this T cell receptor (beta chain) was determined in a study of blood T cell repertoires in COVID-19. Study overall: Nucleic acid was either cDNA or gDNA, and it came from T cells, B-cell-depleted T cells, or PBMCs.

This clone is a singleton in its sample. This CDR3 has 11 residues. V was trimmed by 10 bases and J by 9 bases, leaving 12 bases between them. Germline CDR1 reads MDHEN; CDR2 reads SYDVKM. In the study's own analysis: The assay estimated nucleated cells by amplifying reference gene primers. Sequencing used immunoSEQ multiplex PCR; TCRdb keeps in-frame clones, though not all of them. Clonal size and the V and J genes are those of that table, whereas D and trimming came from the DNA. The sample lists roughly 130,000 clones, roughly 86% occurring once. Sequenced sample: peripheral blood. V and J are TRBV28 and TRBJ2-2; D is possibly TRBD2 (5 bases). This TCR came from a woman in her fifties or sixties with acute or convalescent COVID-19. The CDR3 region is CATGSVRELFF. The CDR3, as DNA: TGTGCCACCGGTAGCGTACGGGAGCTGTTTTTT.